This entry lists 15 T cell receptor beta chains sequenced from one sample in a study of T cell responses to AZD1222 COVID-19 vaccine (dated by TCRdb to about 2021). What this sample's time point label stands for: baseline before first vaccination. The library was obtained by the immunoSEQ multiplex PCR assay. The table comes from immuneACCESS by way of TCRdb, which keeps in-frame sequences with V and J called. Part of the clones is missing from these tables; in studies checked, under half for an unresolved V gene and the rest for unknown reasons. The sample has 150,000 or so clones on record, around 90% of them singletons. 1.5% to 2% of the sample comes from the top ten. The sequences come from peripheral blood, collected on day 0 of AZD1222 vaccination. These TCRs come from an adult in good health.

V and J are TRBV6-5 and TRBJ1-6, with 8 bases identical to TRBD1. Per the germline V gene, CDR1 is MNHEY and CDR2 is SVGAGI. J was trimmed by 10 bases and V by 7 bases; bases with no gene match: 3. There are 12 residues in the CDR3. The CDR3 loop is CASTRGHSPLHF. Here the CDR3 DNA reads TGTGCCAGCACCAGGGGGCACTCACCCCTCCACTTT.

V usage is TRBV3-1 (or the pseudogene TRBV3-2) and J usage is TRBJ2-3, with 15 bases aligning to TRBD2. J gave up 9 bases and V 4 bases, and 8 bases lay outside the gene matches. Germline values: CDR1 LGHDT, CDR2 YNNKEL (reference sequence). The CDR3 consists of 16 residues. CDR3: CASSPGGTSGGITQYF. CDR3 sequence (DNA): TGTGCCAGCAGCCCCGGGGGGACTAGCGGGGGGATAACGCAGTATTTT.

This clone was picked up one time. The CDR3 here is CASSFSGQGGLLQFF. The CDR3 DNA is TGTGCCAGCAGTTTCTCGGGACAGGGTGGTCTCTTGCAGTTTTTT. The chain joins TRBV28 to TRBJ1-4; 9 bases fit TRBD1. Losses at the gene ends were 3 bases for V and 16 bases for J; bases not matched to a gene: 15. Germline values: CDR1 MDHEN, CDR2 SYDVKM. This CDR3 contains 15 residues.

This chain connects TRBV3-1 (or the pseudogene TRBV3-2) to TRBJ1-2, with TRBD1 matching 7 bases. CDR3 length: 16 amino acids. V was pared by 1 base and J by 7 bases, with 12 bases of the junction left unmatched. Germline CDR1 and CDR2: LGHDT and YNNKEL (reference sequence). The CDR3: CASSQGMRQGGSGYTF. CDR3 DNA: TGTGCCAGCAGCCAAGGAATGAGACAGGGTGGGTCTGGCTACACCTTC.

The chain uses TRBV11-2 and TRBJ2-3, with D possibly matching TRBD2 (6 bases). CDR3 size: 12 residues. Germline CDR1 reads SGHAT; CDR2 reads FQNNGV. V lost 3 bases and J lost 8, with 9 bases in between. The CDR3 region is CASSFSGGTQYF. CDR3 nucleotide sequence: TGTGCCAGCAGCTTTAGCGGCGGTACGCAGTATTTT.

The rearrangement links TRBV7-2 to TRBJ2-1; 8 bases map to TRBD2. V lost 5 bases and J lost 13; bases outside the gene matches: 10. Per the germline V gene, CDR1 is SGHTA and CDR2 is FQGNSA. This CDR3 has 13 amino acids. The chain's CDR3 is CASSTGLERPQFF. CDR3 in DNA: TGTGCCAGCAGCACGGGACTAGAACGACCTCAGTTCTTC.

This chain connects TRBV11-3 to TRBJ2-7; D remains ambiguous. Germline CDR1 and CDR2: SGHNT and YENEEA. This CDR3 contains 12 residues. The V and J ends lost 6 bases and 6 bases respectively, with 12 bases between them. DNA of the CDR3: TGTGCCAGCAGTCTCCGTAGAGGCGAGCAGTACTTC. Protein: CASSLRRGEQYF.

The J gene is TRBJ2-1, the V gene TRBV10-1; TRBD1 matches 7 bases. The CDR3 extends over 16 amino acids. V shed 4 bases, J shed 0 bases, and the junction held 6 bases outside the gene matches. CDR1 and CDR2 (germline): WNHNN, SYGVQD (reference sequence). Here the CDR3 reads CASSAAGGSSYNEQFF. CDR3 nucleotide sequence: TGCGCCAGCAGTGCTGCAGGGGGAAGCTCCTACAATGAGCAGTTCTTC.

This chain connects TRBV27 to TRBJ1-1; TRBD1 is a possible D gene (6 bases). Between the trimmed V and J ends, which lost 8 bases and 5 bases, there was a span of 12 bases. The germline gives CDR1 MNHEY, CDR2 SMNVEV (reference sequence). The CDR3 loop spans 12 amino acids. The CDR3 DNA is TGTGCCAGCTCCCAGGGGCGGACTGAAGCTTTCTTT. This sequence encodes CASSQGRTEAFF.

The chain has TRBV6-6 and TRBJ2-1; 8 positions agree with TRBD1. Germline values: CDR1 MNHNY, CDR2 SVGAGI (reference sequence). CDR3 length: 17 amino acids. J lost 8 bases, V lost 5 bases, and 17 bases had no gene match. CDR3 coding DNA: TGTGCCAGCAGTCGCCTATCCGGGACAGGCCTGAGGGATGAGCAGTTCTTC. Amino acids: CASSRLSGTGLRDEQFF.

The chain uses TRBV5-1 and TRBJ2-3; D may be TRBD1 (5 bases). This CDR3 has 12 residues. Trimming stripped 7 bases from V and 4 bases from J, with 10 bases between. Per the germline V gene, CDR1 is SGHRS and CDR2 is YFSETQ. CDR3 region: CASGARADTQYF. The CDR3 coding sequence is TGCGCCAGCGGGGCTCGGGCAGATACGCAGTATTTT.

The genes are TRBV20-1 and TRBJ1-6, with 11 bases that match TRBD1. With 4 bases clipped from V and 9 bases from J, the junction kept 11 bases outside the gene matches. The CDR3 loop spans 16 amino acids. CDR1 is DFQATT, CDR2 SNEGSKA, per germline (reference sequence). The CDR3 reads CSATDTGTGGFSPLHF. Here the CDR3 DNA reads TGCAGTGCTACTGACACCGGGACAGGGGGTTTTTCACCCCTCCACTTT.

The chain uses TRBV5-1 and TRBJ2-3, with a weak D call TRBD2 (7 bases). Trimming left V 3 bases short and J 2 bases short, with 13 bases between. CDR1 SGHRS and CDR2 YFSETQ come from the germline V gene. The CDR3 is made up of 15 amino acids. The DNA for the CDR3 is TGCGCCAGCAGCTACCAGGGGAGGGTCACAGATACGCAGTATTTT. Amino acids: CASSYQGRVTDTQYF.

The J gene is TRBJ1-2, the V gene TRBV5-6, with D hard to call. Germline V gene lookup returns CDR1 SGHDT and CDR2 YYEEEE. The CDR3 consists of 13 residues. Trimming cost V 3 bases and J 7 bases, with 13 bases left between them. The CDR3 loop reads CASSSADRAGYTF. CDR3 nucleotides: TGTGCCAGCAGCTCGGCTGACCGGGCTGGCTACACCTTC.

This sequence joins TRBV25-1 and TRBJ1-2, with TRBD1 identical over 9 bases. Germline loops: CDR1 MGHDK, CDR2 SYGVNS. The length of the CDR3 is 14 residues. V lost 3 bases to trimming and J lost 8 bases; unmatched junction nucleotides: 7. CDR3 bases: TGTGCCAGCAGTGATCCTGGGACAGGGAGCGGCTACACCTTC. Translating it yields CASSDPGTGSGYTF.